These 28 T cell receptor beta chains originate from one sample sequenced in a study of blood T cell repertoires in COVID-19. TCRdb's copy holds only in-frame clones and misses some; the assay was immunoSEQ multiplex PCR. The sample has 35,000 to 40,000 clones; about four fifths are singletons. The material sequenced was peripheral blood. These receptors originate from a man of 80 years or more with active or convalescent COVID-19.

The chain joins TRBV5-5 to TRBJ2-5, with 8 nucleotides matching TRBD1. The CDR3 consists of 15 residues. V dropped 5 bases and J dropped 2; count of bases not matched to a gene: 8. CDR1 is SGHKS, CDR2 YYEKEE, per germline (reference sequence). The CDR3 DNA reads TGTGCCAGCAGTCATATTAGGGACAGGCAAGAGACCCAGTACTTC. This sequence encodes CASSHIRDRQETQYF.

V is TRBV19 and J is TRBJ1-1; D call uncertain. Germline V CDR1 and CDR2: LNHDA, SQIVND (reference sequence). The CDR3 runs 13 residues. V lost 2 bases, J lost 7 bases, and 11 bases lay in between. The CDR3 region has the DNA TGTGCCAGTAGTATAAAATCGGGTATTGAAGCTTTCTTT. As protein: CASSIKSGIEAFF.

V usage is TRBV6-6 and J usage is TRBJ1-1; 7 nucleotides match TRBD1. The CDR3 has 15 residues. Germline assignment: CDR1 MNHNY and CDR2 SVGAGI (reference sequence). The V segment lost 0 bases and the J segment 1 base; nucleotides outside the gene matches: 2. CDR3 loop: CASSYSRQGNTEAFF. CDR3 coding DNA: TGTGCCAGCAGTTACTCGAGACAGGGGAACACTGAAGCTTTCTTT.

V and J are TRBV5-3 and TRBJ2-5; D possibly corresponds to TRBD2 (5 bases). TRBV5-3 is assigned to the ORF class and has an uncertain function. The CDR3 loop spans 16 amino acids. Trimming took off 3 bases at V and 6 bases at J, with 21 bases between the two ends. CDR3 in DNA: TGTGCCAGAAGCTCCAAGCGGAAAAGGGCCGGAAAGACCCAGTACTTC. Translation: CARSSKRKRAGKTQYF.

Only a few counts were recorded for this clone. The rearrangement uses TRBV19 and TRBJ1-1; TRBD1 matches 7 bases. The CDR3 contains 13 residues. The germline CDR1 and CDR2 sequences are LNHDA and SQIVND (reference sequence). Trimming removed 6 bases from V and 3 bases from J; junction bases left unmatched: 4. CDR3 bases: TGTGCCAGTAGGAGGGGGCGAGACACTGAAGCTTTCTTT. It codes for CASRRGRDTEAFF.

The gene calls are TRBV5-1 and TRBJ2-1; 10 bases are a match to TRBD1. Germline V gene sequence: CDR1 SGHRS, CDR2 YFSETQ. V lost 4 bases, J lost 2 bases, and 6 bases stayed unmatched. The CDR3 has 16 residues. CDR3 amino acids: CASSQGQGVAYNEQFF. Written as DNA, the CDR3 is TGCGCCAGCAGCCAAGGACAGGGGGTTGCCTACAATGAGCAGTTCTTC.

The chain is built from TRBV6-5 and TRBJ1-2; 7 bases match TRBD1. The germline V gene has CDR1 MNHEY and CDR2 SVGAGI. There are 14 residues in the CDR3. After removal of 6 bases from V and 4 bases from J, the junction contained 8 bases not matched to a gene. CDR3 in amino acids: CASRSRQGIYGYTF. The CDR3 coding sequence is TGTGCCAGCAGATCCAGACAGGGTATCTATGGCTACACCTTC.

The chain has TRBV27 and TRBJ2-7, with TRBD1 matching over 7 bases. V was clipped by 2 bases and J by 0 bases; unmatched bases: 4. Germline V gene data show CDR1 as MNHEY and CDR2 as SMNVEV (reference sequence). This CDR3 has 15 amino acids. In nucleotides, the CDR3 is TGTGCCAGCAGTTTAGTCTGGGACAGCTCCTACGAGCAGTACTTC. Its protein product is CASSLVWDSSYEQYF.

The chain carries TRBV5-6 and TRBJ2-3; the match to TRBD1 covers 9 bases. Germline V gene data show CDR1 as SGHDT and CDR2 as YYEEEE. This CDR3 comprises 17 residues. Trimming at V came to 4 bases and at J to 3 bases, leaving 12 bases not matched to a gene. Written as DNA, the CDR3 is TGTGCCAGCAGCCTTAGGACAGGGGCGTTAGCGACAGATACGCAGTATTTT. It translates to CASSLRTGALATDTQYF.

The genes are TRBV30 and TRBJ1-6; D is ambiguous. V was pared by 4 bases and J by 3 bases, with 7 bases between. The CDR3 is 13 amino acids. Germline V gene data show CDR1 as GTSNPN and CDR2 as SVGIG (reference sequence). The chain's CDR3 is CAWTRDYNSPLHF. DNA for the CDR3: TGTGCCTGGACCCGGGACTATAATTCACCCCTCCACTTT. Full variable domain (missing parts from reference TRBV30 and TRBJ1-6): SQTIHQWPATLVQPVGSPLSLECTVEGTSNPNLYWYRQAAGRGLQLLFYSVGIGQISSEVPQNLSASRPQDRQFILSSKKLLLSDSGFYLCAWTRDYNSPLHFGNGTRLTVT.

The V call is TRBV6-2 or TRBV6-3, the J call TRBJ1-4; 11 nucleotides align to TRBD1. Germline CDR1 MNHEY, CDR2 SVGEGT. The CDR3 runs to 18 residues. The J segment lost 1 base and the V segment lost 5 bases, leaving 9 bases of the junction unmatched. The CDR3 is CASSGGQGAARTNEKLFF. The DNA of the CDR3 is TGTGCCAGCAGTGGAGGACAGGGGGCAGCTAGAACTAATGAAAAACTGTTTTTT.

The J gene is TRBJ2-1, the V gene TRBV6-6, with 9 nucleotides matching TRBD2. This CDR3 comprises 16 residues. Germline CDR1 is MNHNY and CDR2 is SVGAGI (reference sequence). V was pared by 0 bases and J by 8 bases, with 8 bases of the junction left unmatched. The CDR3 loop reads CASSYSGAGGSYEQFF. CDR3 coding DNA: TGTGCCAGCAGTTACTCTGGAGCGGGAGGTTCCTATGAGCAGTTCTTC.

In nucleotides, the CDR3 is TGTGCCAGCAGTTTACTAGGACAGGGTCGAGAAAAACTGTTTTTT. This sequence encodes CASSLLGQGREKLFF. The chain recombines TRBV28 with TRBJ1-4; TRBD1 matches at 8 bases. The V and J ends lost 2 bases and 8 bases, in that order; junction bases with no gene match: 7. Germline V gives CDR1 MDHEN, CDR2 SYDVKM. This CDR3 contains 15 residues.

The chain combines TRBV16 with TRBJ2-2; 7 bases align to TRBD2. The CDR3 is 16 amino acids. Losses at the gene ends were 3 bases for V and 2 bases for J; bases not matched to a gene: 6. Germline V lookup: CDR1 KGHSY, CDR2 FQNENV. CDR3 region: CASSQLAGRNTGELFF. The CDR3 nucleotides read TGTGCCAGCAGCCAGTTAGCGGGTCGCAACACCGGGGAGCTGTTTTTT.

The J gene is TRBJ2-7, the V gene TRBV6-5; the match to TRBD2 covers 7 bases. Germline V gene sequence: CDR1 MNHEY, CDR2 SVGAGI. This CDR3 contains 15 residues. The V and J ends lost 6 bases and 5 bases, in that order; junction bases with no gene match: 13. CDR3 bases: TGTGCCAGCAGCTCCCCGGCGGGGGACCGGAACGAGCAGTACTTC. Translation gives CASSSPAGDRNEQYF.

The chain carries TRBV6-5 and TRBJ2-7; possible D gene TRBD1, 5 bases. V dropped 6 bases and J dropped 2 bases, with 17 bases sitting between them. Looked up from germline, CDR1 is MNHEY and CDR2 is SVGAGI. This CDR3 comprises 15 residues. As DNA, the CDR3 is TGTGCCAGCAGAGCCCTAGGGGCGGCTACCTACGAGCAGTACTTC. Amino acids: CASRALGAATYEQYF.

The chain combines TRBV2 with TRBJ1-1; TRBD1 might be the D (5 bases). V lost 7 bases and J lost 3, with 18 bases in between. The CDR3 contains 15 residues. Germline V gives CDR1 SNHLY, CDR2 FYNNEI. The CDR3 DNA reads TGTGCCAGCATCCCACCCGGGACTCTGGACACTGAAGCTTTCTTT. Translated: CASIPPGTLDTEAFF.

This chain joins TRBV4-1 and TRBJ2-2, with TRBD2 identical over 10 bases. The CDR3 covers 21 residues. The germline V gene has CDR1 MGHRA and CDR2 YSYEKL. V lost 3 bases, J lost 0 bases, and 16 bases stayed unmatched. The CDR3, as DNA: TGCGCCAGCAGCCATCTGACCGTGGGATCTAGCGGGGGCTCGAACACCGGGGAGCTGTTTTTT. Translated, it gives CASSHLTVGSSGGSNTGELFF.

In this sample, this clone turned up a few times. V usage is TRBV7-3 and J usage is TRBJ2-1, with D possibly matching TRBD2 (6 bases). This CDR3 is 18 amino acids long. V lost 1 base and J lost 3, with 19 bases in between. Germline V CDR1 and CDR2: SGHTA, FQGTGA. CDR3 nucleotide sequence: TGTGCCAGCAGCTTAAGGGGCGGTGGGACTTCTATCTACAATGAGCAGTTCTTC. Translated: CASSLRGGGTSIYNEQFF.

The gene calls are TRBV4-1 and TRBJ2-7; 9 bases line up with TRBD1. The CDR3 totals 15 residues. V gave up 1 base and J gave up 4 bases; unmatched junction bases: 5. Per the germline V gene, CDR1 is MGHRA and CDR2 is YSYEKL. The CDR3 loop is CASSQADRGTYEQYF. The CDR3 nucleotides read TGCGCCAGCAGCCAAGCGGACAGGGGAACGTACGAGCAGTACTTC.

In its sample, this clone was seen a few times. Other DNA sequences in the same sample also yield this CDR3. DNA of the CDR3: TGTGCCAGCAGCTTGGGACAGGGGAACTCACCCCTCCACTTT. This gives the protein CASSLGQGNSPLHF. The chain links TRBV5-6 to TRBJ1-6; 8 nucleotides agree with TRBD1. V gave up 0 bases and J gave up 10 bases; unmatched junction bases: 3. The germline V gene encodes CDR1 SGHDT and CDR2 YYEEEE. This CDR3 is 14 amino acids long. Looking up the rest from reference TRBV5-6 and TRBJ1-6 gives the full variable domain: DAGVTQSPTHLIKTRGQQVTLRCSPKSGHDTVSWYQQALGQGPQFIFQYYEEEERQRGNFPDRFSGHQFPNYSSELNVNALLLGDSALYLCASSLGQGNSPLHFGNGTRLTVT.

The CDR3 region is CASSQDPGQGSEQYF. As DNA, the CDR3 is TGTGCCAGCAGCCAAGATCCCGGACAGGGTAGCGAGCAGTACTTC. The chain combines TRBV3-1 (or the pseudogene TRBV3-2) with TRBJ2-7; 8 nucleotides line up with TRBD1. The V gene end was trimmed by 0 bases and the J gene end by 6 bases; junction bases not matched to a gene: 7. The CDR3 runs to 15 residues. CDR1 is LGHDT and CDR2 is YNNKEL in the germline V gene (reference sequence).

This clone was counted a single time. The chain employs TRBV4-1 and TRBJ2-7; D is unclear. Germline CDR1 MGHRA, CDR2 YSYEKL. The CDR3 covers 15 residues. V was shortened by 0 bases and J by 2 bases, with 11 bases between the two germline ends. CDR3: CASSQDPGLTYEQYF. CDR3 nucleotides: TGCGCCAGCAGCCAAGATCCGGGTTTGACCTACGAGCAGTACTTC.

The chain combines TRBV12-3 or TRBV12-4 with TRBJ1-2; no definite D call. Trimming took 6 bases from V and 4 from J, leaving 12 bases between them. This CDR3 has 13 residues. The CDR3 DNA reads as TGTGCCAGCAGCGAGAGAAGCCGCTATGGCTACACCTTC. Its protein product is CASSERSRYGYTF.

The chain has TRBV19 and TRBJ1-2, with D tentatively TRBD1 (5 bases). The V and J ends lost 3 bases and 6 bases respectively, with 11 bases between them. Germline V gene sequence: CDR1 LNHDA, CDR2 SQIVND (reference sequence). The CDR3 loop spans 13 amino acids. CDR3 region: CASSMTANNGYTF. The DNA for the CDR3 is TGTGCCAGTAGTATGACAGCGAATAATGGCTACACCTTC.

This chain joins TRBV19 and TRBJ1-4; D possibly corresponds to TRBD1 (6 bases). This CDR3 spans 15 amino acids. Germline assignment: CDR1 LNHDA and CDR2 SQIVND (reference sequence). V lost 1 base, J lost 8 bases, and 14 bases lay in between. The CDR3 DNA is TGTGCCAGTAGTATAGGTACAGGGCCGTGGGAAAAACTGTTTTTT. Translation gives CASSIGTGPWEKLFF.

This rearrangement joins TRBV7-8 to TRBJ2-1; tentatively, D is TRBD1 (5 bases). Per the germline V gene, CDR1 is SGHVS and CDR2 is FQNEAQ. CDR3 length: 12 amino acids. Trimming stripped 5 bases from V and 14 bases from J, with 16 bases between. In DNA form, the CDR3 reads TGTGCCAGCAGCCTCCCCGCGGCAGGGAAGTTCTTC. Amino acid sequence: CASSLPAAGKFF.

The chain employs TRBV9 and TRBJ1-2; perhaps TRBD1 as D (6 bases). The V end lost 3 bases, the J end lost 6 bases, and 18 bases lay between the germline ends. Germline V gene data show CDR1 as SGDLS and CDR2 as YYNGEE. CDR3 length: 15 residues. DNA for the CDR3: TGTGCCAGCAGCGCTGGGGGGGGCAGGGGCGATGGCTACACCTTC. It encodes CASSAGGGRGDGYTF.